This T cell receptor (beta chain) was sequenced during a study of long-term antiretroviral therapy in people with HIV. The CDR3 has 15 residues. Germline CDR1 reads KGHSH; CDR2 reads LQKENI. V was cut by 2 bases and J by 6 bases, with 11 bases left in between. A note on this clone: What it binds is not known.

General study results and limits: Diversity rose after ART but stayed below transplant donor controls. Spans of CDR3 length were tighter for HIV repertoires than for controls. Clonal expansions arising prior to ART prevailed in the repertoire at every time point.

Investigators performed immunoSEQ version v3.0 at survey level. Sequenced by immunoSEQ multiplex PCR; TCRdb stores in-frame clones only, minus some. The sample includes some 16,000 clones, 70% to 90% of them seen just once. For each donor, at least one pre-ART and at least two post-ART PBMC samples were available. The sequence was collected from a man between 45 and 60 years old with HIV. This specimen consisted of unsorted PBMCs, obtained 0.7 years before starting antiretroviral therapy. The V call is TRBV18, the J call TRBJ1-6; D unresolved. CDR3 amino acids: CASSPAGGRNSPLHF. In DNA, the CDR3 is TGTGCCAGCTCACCAGCGGGTGGACGTAATTCACCCCTCCACTTT. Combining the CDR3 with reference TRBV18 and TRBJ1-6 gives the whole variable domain NAGVMQNPRHLVRRRGQEARLRCSPMKGHSHVYWYRQLPEEGLKFMVYLQKENIIDESGMPKERFSAEFPKEGPSILRIQQVVRGDSAAYFCASSPAGGRNSPLHFGNGTRLTVT.